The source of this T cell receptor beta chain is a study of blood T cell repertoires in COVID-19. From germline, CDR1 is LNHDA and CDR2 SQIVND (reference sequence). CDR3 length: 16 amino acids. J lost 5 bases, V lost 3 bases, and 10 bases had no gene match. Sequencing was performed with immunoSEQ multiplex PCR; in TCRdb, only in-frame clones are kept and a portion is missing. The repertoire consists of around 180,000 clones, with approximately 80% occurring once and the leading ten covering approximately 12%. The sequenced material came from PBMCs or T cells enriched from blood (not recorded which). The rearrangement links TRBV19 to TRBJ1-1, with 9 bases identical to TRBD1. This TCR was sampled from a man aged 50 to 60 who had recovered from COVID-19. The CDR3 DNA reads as TGTGCCAGTAGTATCAGGGGGACAGGGATTACGACTGAAGCTTTCTTT. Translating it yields CASSIRGTGITTEAFF.